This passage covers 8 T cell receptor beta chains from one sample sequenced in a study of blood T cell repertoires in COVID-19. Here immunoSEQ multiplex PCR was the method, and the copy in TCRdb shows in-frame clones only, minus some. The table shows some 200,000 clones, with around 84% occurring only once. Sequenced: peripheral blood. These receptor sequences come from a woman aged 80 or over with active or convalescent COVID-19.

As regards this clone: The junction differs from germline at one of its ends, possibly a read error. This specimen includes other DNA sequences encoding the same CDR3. This chain's CDR3 is CASSYSSSYNSPLHF. The CDR3 coding sequence is TGTGCCAGCAGTTATAGCAGCTCCTATAATTCACCCCTTCACTTT. The V and J genes are TRBV3-1 (or the pseudogene TRBV3-2) and TRBJ1-6; D gene unclear. In germline, CDR1 is LGHDT, CDR2 YNNKEL (reference sequence). The CDR3 is 15 residues long.

The CDR3 nucleotides read TGCGCTTCATGGGGAGGTGGGGCCAACGTCCTGACTTTC. Encoded protein: CASWGGGANVLTF. The chain has TRBV5-1 and TRBJ2-6; D possibly corresponds to TRBD2 (6 bases). In germline, CDR1 is SGHRS, CDR2 YFSETQ. The CDR3 runs 13 residues.

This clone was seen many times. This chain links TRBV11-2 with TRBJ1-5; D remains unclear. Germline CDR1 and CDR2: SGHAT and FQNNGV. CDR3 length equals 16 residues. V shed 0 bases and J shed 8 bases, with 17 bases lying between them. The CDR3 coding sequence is TGTGCCAGCAGCTTAGATTTTGCGGGTAGCCGTGAGCCCCAGCATTTT. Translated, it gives CASSLDFAGSREPQHF.

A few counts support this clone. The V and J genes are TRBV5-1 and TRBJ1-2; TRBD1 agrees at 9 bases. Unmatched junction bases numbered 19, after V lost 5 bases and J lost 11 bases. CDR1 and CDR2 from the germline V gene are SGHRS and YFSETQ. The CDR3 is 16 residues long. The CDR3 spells CASSRGEAQGALFYTF. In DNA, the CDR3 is TGCGCCAGCAGTCGGGGTGAGGCACAGGGGGCCCTTTTTTACACCTTC.

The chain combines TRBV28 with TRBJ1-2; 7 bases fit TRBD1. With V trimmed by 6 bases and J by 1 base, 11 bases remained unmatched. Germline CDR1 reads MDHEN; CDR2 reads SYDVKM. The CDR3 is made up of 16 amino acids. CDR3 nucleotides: TGTGCCAGCAGACGCTCCGGGACAGCCTTTAACTATGGCTACACCTTC. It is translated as CASRRSGTAFNYGYTF.

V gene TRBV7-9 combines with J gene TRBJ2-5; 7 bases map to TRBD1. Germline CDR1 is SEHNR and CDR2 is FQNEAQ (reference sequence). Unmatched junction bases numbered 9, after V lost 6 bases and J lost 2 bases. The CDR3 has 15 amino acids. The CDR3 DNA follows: TGTGCCAGCAGTCTGGGGACAGTGTCGCAAGAGACCCAGTACTTC. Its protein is CASSLGTVSQETQYF. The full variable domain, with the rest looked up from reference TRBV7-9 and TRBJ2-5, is DTGVSQNPRHKITKRGQNVTFRCDPISEHNRLYWYRQTLGQGPEFLTYFQNEAQLEKSRLLSDRFSAERPKGSFSTLEIQRTEQGDSAMYLCASSLGTVSQETQYFGPGTRLLVL.

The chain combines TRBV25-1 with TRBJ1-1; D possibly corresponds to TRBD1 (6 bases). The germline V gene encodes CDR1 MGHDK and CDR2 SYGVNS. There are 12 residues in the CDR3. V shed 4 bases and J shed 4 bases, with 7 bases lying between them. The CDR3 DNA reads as TGTGCCAGCAGTGGCAGGGGCACTGAAGCTTTCTTT. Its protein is CASSGRGTEAFF.

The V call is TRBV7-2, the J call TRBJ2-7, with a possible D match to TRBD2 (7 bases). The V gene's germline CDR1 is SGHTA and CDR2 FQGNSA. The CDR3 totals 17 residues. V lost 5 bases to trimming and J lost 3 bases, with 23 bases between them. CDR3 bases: TGTGCCAGCAGCAGGGGGAGTGTGCGGGGGCCCGGCTACGAGCAGTACTTC. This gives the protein CASSRGSVRGPGYEQYF.